A selection of T cell receptor beta chains follows, all from one sample in a study of cytomegalovirus exposure and HLA in healthy donors. Data came from immunoSEQ multiplex PCR; TCRdb stores just in-frame clones and leaves some out. Of 90,000 to 150,000 clones in the sample, more than 70% were seen once. Sequencing was carried out using PBMCs. These receptor sequences come from a man aged 45 to 65 in good health and CMV-seropositive. Each CDR3 is given without its conserved first and last residue. Clone size is not always given. Where it is, it says once, few, many or a class for expanded clones.

v_call,clone_size,j_call,cdr3_aa
TRBV6-5,.,TRBJ1-4,ATRGGLATNEKLF
TRBV28,.,TRBJ1-1,ASSSPGHLGAEAF
TRBV5-1,.,TRBJ1-2,ASSLNRQDGYT
TRBV9,.,TRBJ2-2,ASSAEARGSNTGELF
TRBV7-2,.,TRBJ2-7,ASSGDGGEQY
TRBV5-1,.,TRBJ2-7,ASSLGGRTGFYEQY
TRBV10-2,.,TRBJ2-1,ASREILDLDNEQF
TRBV6-1,.,TRBJ2-1,ASSSDRGRLEQF
TRBV11-3,.,TRBJ2-1,ASSPQTGTGGYNEQF
TRBV7-9,.,TRBJ2-5,ASSPIAVETQY
TRBV2,.,TRBJ2-5,ATDRGGRAETQY
TRBV4-1,few,TRBJ2-6,ASSQPGQTSGANVLT
TRBV7-2,.,TRBJ1-2,ASSPNSQGPYGYT
TRBV28,few,TRBJ1-2,AGWTGGAKGYT
TRBV7-9,.,TRBJ2-1,ASRLDSHNEQF
TRBV6-5,.,TRBJ1-5,ASGGAAGQPQH
TRBV7-9,.,TRBJ2-1,ASSFTEGGQF
TRBV4-1,.,TRBJ2-7,ASSQGRGPYEQY
TRBV18,few,TRBJ2-7,ASSPRGGAEQY
TRBV2,few,TRBJ2-7,ASSGGRGIIGLGEQY